Shown below are 5 T cell receptor beta chains from a single sample sequenced in a study of T cells in localized non-small cell lung cancer. Measured with immunoSEQ multiplex PCR; TCRdb has only the in-frame clones, and not every one. The sample carries tens of thousands of clones, roughly nine tenths recorded once. The material was PBMCs, obtained before any cancer treatment. The receptors here all came from a woman between 35 and 75 years old with stage II lung adenocarcinoma.

The chain has TRBV28 and TRBJ1-5; maybe TRBD1 (6 bases). This CDR3 is 15 amino acids long. Germline V gene lookup returns CDR1 MDHEN and CDR2 SYDVKM. V lost 0 bases and J 2 bases, leaving 8 bases between the germline ends. CDR3 loop: CASSLWQGRNQPQHF. In nucleotides, the CDR3 is TGTGCCAGCAGTTTATGGCAGGGGCGCAATCAGCCCCAGCATTTT. Drawing the rest from reference TRBV28 and TRBJ1-5, the complete variable domain is DVKVTQSSRYLVKRTGEKVFLECVQDMDHENMFWYRQDPGLGLRLIYFSYDVKMKEKGDIPEGYSVSREKKERFSLILESASTNQTSMYLCASSLWQGRNQPQHFGDGTRLSIL.

A few counts support this clone. The V call is TRBV9, the J call TRBJ1-2; D may be TRBD1 (5 bases). CDR1 is SGDLS and CDR2 is YYNGEE in the germline V gene. Trimming took 5 bases from V and 8 from J, leaving 13 bases between them. The CDR3 is 12 residues long. CDR3 sequence reads: CASSQGNGGYTF. In nucleotides, the CDR3 is TGTGCCAGCAGTCAGGGAAACGGCGGCTACACCTTC.

The V gene is TRBV10-3, the J gene TRBJ2-2, with a weak D call TRBD2 (5 bases). V was clipped by 3 bases and J by 1 base, with 12 bases between them. There are 16 residues in the CDR3. CDR1 and CDR2 from the germline V gene are ENHRY and SYGVKD. The CDR3 sequence: CAISDWRKENTGELFF. CDR3 nucleotides: TGTGCCATCAGTGATTGGAGGAAGGAGAACACCGGGGAGCTGTTTTTT.

This clone was seen a single time. Mismatch with germline at one junction end may stem from a read error. The chain couples TRBV6-5 to TRBJ2-3; no clear D gene. This CDR3 is 11 amino acids long. Per germline, CDR1 MNHEY and CDR2 SVGAGI. CDR3 region: CASSFLGYIHF. CDR3 DNA: TGTGCCAGCAGTTTCTTGGGATATATCCATTTT.

The V and J genes are TRBV7-2 and TRBJ2-1, with 7 nucleotides matching TRBD2. Germline CDR1 reads SGHTA; CDR2 reads FQGNSA. Trimming cost V 1 base and J 2 bases; bases outside gene matches: 5. The CDR3 is made up of 16 amino acids. As DNA, the CDR3 is TGTGCCAGCAGCTTAGGCGGGAGCCTGGCCTACAATGAGCAGTTCTTC. Translated: CASSLGGSLAYNEQFF.